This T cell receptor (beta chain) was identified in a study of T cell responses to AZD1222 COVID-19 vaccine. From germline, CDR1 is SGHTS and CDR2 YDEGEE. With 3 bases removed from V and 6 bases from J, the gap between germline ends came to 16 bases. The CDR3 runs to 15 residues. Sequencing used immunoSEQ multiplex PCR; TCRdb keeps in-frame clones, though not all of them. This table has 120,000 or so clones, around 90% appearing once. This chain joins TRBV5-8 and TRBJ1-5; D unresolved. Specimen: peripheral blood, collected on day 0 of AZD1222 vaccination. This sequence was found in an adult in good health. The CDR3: CASSWVGRGGQPQHF. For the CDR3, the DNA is TGTGCCAGCAGCTGGGTGGGGAGAGGAGGTCAGCCCCAGCATTTT.